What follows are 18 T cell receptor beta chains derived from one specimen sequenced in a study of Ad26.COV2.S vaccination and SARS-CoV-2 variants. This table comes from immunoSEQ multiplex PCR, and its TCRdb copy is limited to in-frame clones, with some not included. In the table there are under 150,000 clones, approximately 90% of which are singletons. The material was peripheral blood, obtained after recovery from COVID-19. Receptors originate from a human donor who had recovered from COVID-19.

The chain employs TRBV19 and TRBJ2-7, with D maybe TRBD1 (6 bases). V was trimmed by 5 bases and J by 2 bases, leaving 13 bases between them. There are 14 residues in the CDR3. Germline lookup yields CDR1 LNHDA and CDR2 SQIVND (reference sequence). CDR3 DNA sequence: TGTGCCAGTAGTGGGAACAGGGCCACCTACGAGCAGTACTTC. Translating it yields CASSGNRATYEQYF.

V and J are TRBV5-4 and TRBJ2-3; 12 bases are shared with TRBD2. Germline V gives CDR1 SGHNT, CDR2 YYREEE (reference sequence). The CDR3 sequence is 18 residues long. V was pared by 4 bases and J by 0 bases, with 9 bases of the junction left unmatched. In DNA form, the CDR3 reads TGTGCCAGCAGCACCACTAGCGGGGGGCAATTTAGCACAGATACGCAGTATTTT. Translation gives CASSTTSGGQFSTDTQYF.

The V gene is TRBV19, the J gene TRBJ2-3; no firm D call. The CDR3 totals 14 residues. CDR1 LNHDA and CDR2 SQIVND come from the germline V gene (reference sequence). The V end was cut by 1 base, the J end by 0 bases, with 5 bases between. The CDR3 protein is CASSIVTSTDTQYF. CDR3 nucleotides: TGTGCCAGTAGTATAGTCACTAGCACAGATACGCAGTATTTT. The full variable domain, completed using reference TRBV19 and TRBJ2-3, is DGGITQSPKYLFRKEGQNVTLSCEQNLNHDAMYWYRQDPGQGLRLIYYSQIVNDFQKGDIAEGYSVSREKKESFPLTVTSAQKNPTAFYLCASSIVTSTDTQYFGPGTRLTVL.

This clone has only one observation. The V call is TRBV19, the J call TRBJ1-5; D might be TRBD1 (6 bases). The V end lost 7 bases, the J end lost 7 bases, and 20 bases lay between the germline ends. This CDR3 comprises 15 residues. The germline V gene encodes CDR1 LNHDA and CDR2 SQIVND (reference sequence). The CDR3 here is CASNSITGQGQPQHF. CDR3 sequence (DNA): TGTGCCAGTAACTCGATTACTGGGCAGGGGCAGCCCCAGCATTTT.

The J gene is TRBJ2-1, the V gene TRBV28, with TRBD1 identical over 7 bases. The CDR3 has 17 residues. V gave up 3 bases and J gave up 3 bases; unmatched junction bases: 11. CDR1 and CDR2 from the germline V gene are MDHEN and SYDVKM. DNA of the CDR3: TGTGCCAGCAGTTTGAGGGGGTACAGGGGAATCTACAATGAGCAGTTCTTC. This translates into CASSLRGYRGIYNEQFF.

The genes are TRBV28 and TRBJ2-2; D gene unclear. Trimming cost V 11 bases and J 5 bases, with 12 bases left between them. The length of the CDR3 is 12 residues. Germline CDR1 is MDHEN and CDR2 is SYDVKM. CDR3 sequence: CAGGRGTGELFF. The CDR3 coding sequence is TGTGCCGGTGGAAGAGGTACCGGGGAGCTGTTTTTT.

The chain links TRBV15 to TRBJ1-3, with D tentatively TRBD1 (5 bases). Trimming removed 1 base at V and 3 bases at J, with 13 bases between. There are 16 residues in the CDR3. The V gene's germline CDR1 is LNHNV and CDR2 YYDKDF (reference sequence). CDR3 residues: CATSRGGRQSGNTIYF. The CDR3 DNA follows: TGTGCCACCAGCAGAGGGGGAAGACAGAGTGGAAACACCATATATTTT.

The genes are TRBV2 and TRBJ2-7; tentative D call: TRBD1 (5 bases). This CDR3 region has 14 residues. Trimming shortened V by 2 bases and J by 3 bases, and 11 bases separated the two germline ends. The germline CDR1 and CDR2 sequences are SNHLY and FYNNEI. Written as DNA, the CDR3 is TGTGCCAGCAGTGAAATCAGGGCTGGCTACGAGCAGTACTTC. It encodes CASSEIRAGYEQYF.

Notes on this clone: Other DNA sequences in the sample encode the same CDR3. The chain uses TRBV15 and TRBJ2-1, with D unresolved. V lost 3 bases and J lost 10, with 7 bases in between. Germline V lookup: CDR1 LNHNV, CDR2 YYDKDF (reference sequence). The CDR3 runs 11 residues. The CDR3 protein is CATSRDMEQFF. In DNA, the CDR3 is TGTGCCACCAGCAGGGATATGGAGCAGTTCTTC.

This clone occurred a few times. CDR3 sequence reads: CASRGDRDRGQSLSYEQYF. The CDR3 DNA reads as TGTGCCAGCAGGGGGGACCGGGACAGGGGGCAGAGCCTCTCCTACGAGCAGTACTTC. This chain uses TRBV28 with TRBJ2-7; 12 nucleotides agree with TRBD1. In germline, CDR1 is MDHEN, CDR2 SYDVKM. The CDR3 extends over 19 amino acids. J lost 0 bases, V lost 6 bases, and 15 bases had no gene match.

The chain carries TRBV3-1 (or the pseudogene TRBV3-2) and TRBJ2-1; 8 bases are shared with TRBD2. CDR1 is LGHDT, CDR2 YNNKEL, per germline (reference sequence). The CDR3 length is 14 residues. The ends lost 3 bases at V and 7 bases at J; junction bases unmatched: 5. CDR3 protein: CASSHRGGRNEQFF. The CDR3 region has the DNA TGTGCCAGCAGCCATCGGGGGGGCCGGAATGAGCAGTTCTTC.

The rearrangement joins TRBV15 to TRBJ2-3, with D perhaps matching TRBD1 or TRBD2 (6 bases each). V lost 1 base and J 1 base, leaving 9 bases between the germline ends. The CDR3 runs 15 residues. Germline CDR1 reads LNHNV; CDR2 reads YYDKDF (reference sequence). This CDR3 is CATSRGGAGTDTQYF. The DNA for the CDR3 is TGTGCCACCAGCAGAGGGGGGGCCGGCACAGATACGCAGTATTTT.

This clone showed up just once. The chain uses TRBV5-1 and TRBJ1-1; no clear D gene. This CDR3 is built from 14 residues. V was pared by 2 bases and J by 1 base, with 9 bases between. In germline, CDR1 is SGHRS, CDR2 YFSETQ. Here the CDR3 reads CASSFGGTNTEAFF. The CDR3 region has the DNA TGCGCCAGCAGCTTCGGCGGAACGAACACTGAAGCTTTCTTT.

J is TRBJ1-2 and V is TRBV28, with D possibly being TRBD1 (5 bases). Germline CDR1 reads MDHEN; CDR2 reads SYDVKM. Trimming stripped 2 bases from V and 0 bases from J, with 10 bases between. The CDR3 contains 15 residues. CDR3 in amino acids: CASSLKGEANYGYTF. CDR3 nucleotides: TGTGCCAGCAGTTTAAAAGGGGAAGCTAACTATGGCTACACCTTC.

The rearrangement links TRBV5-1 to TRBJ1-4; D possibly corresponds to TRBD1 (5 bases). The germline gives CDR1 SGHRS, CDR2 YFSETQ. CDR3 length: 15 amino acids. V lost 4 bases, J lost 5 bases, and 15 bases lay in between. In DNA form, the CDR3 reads TGCGCCAGCAGCCGTGCCGGAGACAGCAATGAAAAACTGTTTTTT. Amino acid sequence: CASSRAGDSNEKLFF. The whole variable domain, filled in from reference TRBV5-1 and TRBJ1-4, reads KAGVTQTPRYLIKTRGQQVTLSCSPISGHRSVSWYQQTPGQGLQFLFEYFSETQRNKGNFPGRFSGRQFSNSRSEMNVSTLELGDSALYLCASSRAGDSNEKLFFGSGTQLSVL.

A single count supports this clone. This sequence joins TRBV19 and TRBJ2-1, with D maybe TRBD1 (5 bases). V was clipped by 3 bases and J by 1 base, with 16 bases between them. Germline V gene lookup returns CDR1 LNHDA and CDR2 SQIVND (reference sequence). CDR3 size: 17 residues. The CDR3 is CASSIDSGLDSYNEQFF. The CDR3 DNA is TGTGCCAGTAGTATCGACTCAGGGCTAGATTCCTACAATGAGCAGTTCTTC.

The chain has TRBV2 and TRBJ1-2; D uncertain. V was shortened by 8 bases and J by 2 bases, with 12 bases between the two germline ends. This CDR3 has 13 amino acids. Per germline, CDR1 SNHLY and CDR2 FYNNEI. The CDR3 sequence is CASLGMANYGYTF. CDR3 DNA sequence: TGTGCCAGCTTAGGGATGGCGAACTATGGCTACACCTTC.

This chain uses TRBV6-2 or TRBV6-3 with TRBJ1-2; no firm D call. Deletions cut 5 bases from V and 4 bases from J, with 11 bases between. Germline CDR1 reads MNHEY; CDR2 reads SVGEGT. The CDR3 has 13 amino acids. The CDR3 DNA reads TGTGCCAGCAGTCGAATCGACCTCTATGGCTACACCTTC. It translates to CASSRIDLYGYTF.